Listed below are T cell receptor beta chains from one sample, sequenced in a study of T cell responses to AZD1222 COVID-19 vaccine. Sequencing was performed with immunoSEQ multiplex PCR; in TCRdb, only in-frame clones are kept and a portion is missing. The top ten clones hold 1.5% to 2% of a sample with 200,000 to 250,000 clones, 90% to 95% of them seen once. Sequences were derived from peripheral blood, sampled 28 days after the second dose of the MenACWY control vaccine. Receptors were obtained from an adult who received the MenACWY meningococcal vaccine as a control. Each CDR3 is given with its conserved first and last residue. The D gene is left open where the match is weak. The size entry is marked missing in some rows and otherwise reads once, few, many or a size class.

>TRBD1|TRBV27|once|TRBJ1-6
CASSGQGNSPLHF
TGTGCCAGCAGTGGACAGGGTAATTCACCCCTCCACTTT
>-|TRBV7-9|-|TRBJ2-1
CASSLWSGPLSSYNEQFF
TGTGCCAGCAGCTTATGGAGCGGACCACTAAGCTCCTACAATGAGCAGTTCTTC
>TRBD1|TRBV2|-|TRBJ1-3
CASSEGFEQGPSPSGNTIYF
TGTGCCAGCAGTGAAGGTTTCGAACAGGGGCCCTCTCCTTCTGGAAACACCATATATTTT
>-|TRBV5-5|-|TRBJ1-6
CASSLRQGYSPLHF
TGTGCCAGCAGCTTGAGGCAGGGTTATTCACCCCTCCACTTT
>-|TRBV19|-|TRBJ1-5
CASSTGPGSNQPQHF
TGTGCCAGTAGCACAGGGCCCGGGAGTAATCAGCCCCAGCATTTT
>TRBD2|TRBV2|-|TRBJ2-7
CASSEALAGRSYEQYF
TGTGCCAGCAGTGAAGCTTTAGCGGGAAGGTCCTACGAGCAGTACTTC
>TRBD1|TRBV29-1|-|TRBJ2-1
CSVARTGINEQFF
TGCAGCGTTGCCAGGACAGGGATCAATGAGCAGTTCTTC
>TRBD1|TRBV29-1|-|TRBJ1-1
CSVVGTGLNTEAFF
TGCAGCGTTGTGGGGACAGGACTGAACACTGAAGCTTTCTTT
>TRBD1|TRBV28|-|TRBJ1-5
CASSGGQLYQPQHF
TGTGCCAGCAGTGGGGGACAGCTATATCAGCCCCAGCATTTT
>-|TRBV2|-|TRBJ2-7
CASSRDVSYEQYF
TGTGCCAGCAGCAGGGACGTCTCCTACGAGCAGTACTTC